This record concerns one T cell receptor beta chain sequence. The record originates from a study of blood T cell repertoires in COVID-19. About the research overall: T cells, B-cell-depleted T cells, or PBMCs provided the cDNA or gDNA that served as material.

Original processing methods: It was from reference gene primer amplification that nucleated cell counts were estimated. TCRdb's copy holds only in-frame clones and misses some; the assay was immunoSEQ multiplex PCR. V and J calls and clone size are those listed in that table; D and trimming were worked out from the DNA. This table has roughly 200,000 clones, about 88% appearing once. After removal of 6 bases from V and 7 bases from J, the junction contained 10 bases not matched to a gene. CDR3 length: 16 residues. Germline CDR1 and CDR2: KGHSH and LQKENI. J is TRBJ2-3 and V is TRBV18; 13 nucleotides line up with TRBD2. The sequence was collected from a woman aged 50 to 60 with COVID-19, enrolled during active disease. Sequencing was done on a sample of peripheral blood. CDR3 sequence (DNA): TGTGCCAGCTCTCCGGGACTAGCGGGGACCGGATATACGCAGTATTTT. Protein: CASSPGLAGTGYTQYF.